This T cell receptor (beta chain) stems from a study of naive and memory T cell subsets. Both TRBC1 and TRBC2 were covered by a beta constant-region primer of two equimolar oligonucleotides. TCRdb reprocessed the UMI-ligation and nested PCR reads with MiXCR, giving one entry per CDR3 protein. The top ten hold 1.6% of the sample, which has approximately 85,000 distinct CDR3 sequences, about 7% seen once. From germline, CDR1 is LGHNA and CDR2 YNFKEQ. V shed 0 bases and J shed 6 bases, with 11 bases lying between them. There are 15 residues in the CDR3. This clonotype was seen only a few times. This chain joins TRBV4-2 and TRBJ2-2, with D perhaps given as TRBD1 or TRBD2 (5 bases each). This receptor was identified in a human donor in good health. Material for sequencing was central memory CD4+ T cells from blood. The CDR3 region is CASSQEILGAGELFF. The CDR3 DNA is TGTGCCAGCAGCCAAGAAATTCTGGGGGCCGGGGAGCTGTTTTTT.